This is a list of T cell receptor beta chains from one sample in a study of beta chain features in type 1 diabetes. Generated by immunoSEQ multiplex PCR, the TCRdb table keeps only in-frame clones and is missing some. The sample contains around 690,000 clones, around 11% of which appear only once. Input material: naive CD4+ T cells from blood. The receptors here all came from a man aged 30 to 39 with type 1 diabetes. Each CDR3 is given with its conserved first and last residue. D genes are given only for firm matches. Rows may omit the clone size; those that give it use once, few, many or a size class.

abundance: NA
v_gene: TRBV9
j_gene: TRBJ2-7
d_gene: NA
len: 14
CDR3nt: TGTGCCAGCAGCGACGTGCCGGGGGTAGGAGAGCAGTACTTC
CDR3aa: CASSDVPGVGEQYF

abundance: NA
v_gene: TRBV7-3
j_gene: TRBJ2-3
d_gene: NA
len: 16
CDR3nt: TGTGCCAGCAGCCCCCTTGGCAGGGAATACACAGATACGCAGTATTTT
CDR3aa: CASSPLGREYTDTQYF

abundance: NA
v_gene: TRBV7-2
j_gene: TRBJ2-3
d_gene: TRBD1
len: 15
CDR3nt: TGTGCCAGCAGCACACAGGGGGCGCGAGGAGATACGCAGTATTTT
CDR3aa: CASSTQGARGDTQYF

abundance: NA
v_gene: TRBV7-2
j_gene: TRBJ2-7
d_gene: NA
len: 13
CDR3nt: TGTGCCAGCAGAGCCGGGCCTGCCTACGAGCAGTACTTC
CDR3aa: CASRAGPAYEQYF

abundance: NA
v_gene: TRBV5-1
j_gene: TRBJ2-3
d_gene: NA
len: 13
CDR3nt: TGCGCCAGCAGCTTGTCAGTGGCAGATACGCAGTATTTT
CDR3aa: CASSLSVADTQYF

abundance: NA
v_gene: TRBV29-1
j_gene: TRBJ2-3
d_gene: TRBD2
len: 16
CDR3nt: TGCAGCGTTACTCAAGGGACTAGCGGTAGCACAGATACGCAGTATTTT
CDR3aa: CSVTQGTSGSTDTQYF

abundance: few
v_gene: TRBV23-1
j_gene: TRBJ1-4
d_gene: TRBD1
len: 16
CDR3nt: TGCGCCAGCAGCCTGACCGGGACAGGTGCGAATGAAAAACTGTTTTTT
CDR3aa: CASSLTGTGANEKLFF

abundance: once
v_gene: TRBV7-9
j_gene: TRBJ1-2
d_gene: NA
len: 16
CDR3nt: TGTGCCAGCACCATTCTGTGGGCAGGGCCTAACTATGGCTACACCTTC
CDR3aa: CASTILWAGPNYGYTF

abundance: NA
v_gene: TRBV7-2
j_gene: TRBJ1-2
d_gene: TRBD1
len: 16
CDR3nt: TGCGCCAGCAGCCAAGCGGTGGGACAGACTAACTATGGCTACACCTTC
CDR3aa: CASSQAVGQTNYGYTF

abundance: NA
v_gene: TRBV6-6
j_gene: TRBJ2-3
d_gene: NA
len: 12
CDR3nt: TGTGCCAGCAGTCGGAGCACAGATACGCAGTATTTT
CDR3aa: CASSRSTDTQYF

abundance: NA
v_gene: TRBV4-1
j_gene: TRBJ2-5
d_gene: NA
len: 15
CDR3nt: TGCGCCAGCAGCCAAGAAGACAGCGTTGGGGAGACCCAGTACTTC
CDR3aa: CASSQEDSVGETQYF

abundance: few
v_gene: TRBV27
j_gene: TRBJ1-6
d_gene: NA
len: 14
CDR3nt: TGTGCCAGCAGTTTCACACTAAGTAATTCACCCCTCCACTTT
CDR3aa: CASSFTLSNSPLHF

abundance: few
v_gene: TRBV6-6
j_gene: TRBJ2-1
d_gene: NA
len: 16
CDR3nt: TGTGCCAGCAGTCCTCCGGGGGACCCCACCTACAATGAGCAGTTCTTC
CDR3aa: CASSPPGDPTYNEQFF

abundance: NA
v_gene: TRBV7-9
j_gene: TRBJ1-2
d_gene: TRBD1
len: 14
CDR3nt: TGTGCCAGCAGCTTAATATCAGGGGGCAGTGGCTACACCTTC
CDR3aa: CASSLISGGSGYTF

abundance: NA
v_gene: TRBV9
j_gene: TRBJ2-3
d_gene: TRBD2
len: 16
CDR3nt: TGTGCCAGCAGCGTAGATGGCGGGGGGGCCCCAGATACGCAGTATTTT
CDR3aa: CASSVDGGGAPDTQYF

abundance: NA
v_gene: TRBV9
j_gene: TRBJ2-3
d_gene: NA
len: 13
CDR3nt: TGTGCCAGCAGCGTAGGCCTAGTGGATACGCAGTATTTT
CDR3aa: CASSVGLVDTQYF

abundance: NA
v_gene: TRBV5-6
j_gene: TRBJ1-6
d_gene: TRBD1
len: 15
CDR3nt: TGTGCCAGCACCAAACTCGACAGGGAAAGTTCACCCCTCCACTTT
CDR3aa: CASTKLDRESSPLHF

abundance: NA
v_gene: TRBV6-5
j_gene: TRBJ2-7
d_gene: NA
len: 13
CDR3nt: TGTGCCTCTAGGCCCCAGGGCCTCTACGAGCAGTACTTC
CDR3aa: CASRPQGLYEQYF

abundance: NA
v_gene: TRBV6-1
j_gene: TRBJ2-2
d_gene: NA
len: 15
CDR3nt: TGTGCCAGCAGTGAAATTGGCGCGAACACCGGGGAGCTGTTTTTT
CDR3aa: CASSEIGANTGELFF

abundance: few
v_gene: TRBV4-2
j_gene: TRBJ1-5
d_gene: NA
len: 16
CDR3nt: TGTGCCAGCAGCCAAGCGACACAGGGCGGTGAGGGGCCCCAGCATTTT
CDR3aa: CASSQATQGGEGPQHF

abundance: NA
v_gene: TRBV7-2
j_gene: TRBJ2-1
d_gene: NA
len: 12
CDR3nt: TGTGCCAGCAGCTTAGTTGCGACTGAGCAGTTCTTC
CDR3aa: CASSLVATEQFF

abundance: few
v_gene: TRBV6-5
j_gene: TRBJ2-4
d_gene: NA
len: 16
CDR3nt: TGTGCCAGCAGTTACTCGGACTATCTAGCCAAAAACATTCAGTACTTC
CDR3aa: CASSYSDYLAKNIQYF

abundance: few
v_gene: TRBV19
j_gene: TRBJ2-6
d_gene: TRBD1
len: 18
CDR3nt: TGTGCCAGTAGTTTCCAGACAGGGGCCGCTTCTGGGGCCAACGTCCTGACTTTC
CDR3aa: CASSFQTGAASGANVLTF

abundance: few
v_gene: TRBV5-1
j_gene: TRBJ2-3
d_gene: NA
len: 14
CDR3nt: TGCGCCAGCAGCTTGGAAACAGGGAAAGATACGCAGTATTTT
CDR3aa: CASSLETGKDTQYF

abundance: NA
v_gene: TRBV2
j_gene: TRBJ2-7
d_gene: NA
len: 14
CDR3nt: TGTGCCAGCTGTCAGGTTACGGACAGCCACGAGCAGTACTTC
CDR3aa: CASCQVTDSHEQYF

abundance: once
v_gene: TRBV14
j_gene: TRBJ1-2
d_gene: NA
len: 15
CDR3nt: TGTGCCAGCAGCCAAGTCAGAGTCCCAGCCTATGGCTACACCTTC
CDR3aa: CASSQVRVPAYGYTF

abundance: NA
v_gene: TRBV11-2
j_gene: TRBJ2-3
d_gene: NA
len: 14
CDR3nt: TGTGCCAGCAGCTTAGATACCGGGCCAGATACGCAGTATTTT
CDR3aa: CASSLDTGPDTQYF

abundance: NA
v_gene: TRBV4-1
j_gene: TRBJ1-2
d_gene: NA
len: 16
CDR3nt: TGCGCCAGCAGCCAAGTGTGGGCAGAAACTAACTATGGCTACACCTTC
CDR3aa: CASSQVWAETNYGYTF

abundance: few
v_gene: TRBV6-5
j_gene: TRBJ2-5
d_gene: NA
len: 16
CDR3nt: TGTGCCAGCAGTTACTCTTCCCAGCCCTTTCAAGAGACCCAGTACTTC
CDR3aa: CASSYSSQPFQETQYF

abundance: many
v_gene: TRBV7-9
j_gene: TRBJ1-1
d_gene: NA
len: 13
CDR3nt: TGTGCCAGCAGCCGTCATTCGGACAGTGAAGCTTTCTTT
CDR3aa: CASSRHSDSEAFF

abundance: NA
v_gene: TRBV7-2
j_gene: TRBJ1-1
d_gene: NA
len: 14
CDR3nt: TGTGCCAGCAGCTTGGGAGAAATGAACACTGAAGCTTTCTTT
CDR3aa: CASSLGEMNTEAFF

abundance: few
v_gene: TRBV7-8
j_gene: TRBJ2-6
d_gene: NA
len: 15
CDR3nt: TGTGCCAGCAGCTTACGGGGGACCGGGGCCAACGTCCTGACTTTC
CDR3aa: CASSLRGTGANVLTF

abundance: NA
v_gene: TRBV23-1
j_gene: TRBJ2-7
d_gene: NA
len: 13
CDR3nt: TGCGCCAGCAGCCAGGGACAAGACTACGAGCAGTACTTC
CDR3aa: CASSQGQDYEQYF

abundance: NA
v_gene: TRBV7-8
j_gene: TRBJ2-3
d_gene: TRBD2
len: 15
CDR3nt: TGTGCCAGCAGCTTGACTAGCGGGGGGATCTATACGCAGTATTTT
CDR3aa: CASSLTSGGIYTQYF

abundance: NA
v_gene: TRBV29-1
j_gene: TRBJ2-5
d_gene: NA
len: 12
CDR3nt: TGCAGCGTTGGGGGGGGCGTAGAGACCCAGTACTTC
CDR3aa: CSVGGGVETQYF

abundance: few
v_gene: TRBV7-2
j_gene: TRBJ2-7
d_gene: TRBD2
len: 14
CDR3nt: TGTGCCAGCAGAGGCGGGGGGTCCTCCTACGAGCAGTACTTC
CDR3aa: CASRGGGSSYEQYF

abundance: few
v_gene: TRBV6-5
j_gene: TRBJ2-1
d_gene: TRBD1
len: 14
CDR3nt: TGTGCCAGCAGTTACGACAGGGGGTTCGATGAGCAGTTCTTC
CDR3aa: CASSYDRGFDEQFF

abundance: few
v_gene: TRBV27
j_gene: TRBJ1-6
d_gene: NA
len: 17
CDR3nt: TGTGCCAGCAGTTTATTTGGCACCCGCTCCTATAATTCACCCCTCCACTTT
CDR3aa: CASSLFGTRSYNSPLHF

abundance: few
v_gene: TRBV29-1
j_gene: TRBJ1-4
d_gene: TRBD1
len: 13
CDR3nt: TGCAGCGTCTACGGGACAGGGAATGAAAAACTGTTTTTT
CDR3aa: CSVYGTGNEKLFF

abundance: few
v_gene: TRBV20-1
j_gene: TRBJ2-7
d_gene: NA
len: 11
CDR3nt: TGCAGTGCTAGTGCCTTGGACGAGCAGTACTTC
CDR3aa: CSASALDEQYF

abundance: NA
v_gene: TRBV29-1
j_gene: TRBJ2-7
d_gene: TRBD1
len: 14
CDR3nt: TGCAGCGTTACAACTACCGGGACAGGGAACGAGCAGTACTTC
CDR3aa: CSVTTTGTGNEQYF

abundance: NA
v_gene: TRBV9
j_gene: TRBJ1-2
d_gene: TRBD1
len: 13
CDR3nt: TGTGCCAGCAGCGTCCCAGGGGGGTCTGGCTACACCTTC
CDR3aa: CASSVPGGSGYTF

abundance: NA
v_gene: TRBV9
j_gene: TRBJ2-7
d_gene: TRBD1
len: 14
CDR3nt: TGTGCCAGCAGCGTAGGGGGACAGGGGAACGAGCAGTACTTC
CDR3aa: CASSVGGQGNEQYF

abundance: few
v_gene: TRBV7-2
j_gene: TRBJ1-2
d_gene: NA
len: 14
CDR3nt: TGTGCCAGCAGCTCGACGACAGGCAACTATGGCTACACCTTC
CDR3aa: CASSSTTGNYGYTF

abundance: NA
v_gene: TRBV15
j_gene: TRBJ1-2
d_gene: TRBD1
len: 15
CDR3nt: TGTGCCACCAGCAAGATCGGGGACAGGGCGGATGGCTACACCTTC
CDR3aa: CATSKIGDRADGYTF

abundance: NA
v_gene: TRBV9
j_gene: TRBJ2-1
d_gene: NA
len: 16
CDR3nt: TGTGCCAGCAGCCTCGAGGGTATGGACTCCTACAATGAGCAGTTCTTC
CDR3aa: CASSLEGMDSYNEQFF

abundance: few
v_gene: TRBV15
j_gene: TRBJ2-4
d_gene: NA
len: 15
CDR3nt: TGTGCCACCAGCAGTCCCCTCGAGGGGAAAAACATTCAGTACTTC
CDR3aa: CATSSPLEGKNIQYF

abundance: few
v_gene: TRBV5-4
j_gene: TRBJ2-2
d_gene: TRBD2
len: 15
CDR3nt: TGTGCCAGCAGGATAGCGGGCCTGGGGACCGGGGAGCTGTTTTTT
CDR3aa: CASRIAGLGTGELFF

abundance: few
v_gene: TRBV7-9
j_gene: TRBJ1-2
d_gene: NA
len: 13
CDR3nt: TGTGCCAGCAGCACCGGGACATGGATGGAATCCACCTTC
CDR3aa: CASSTGTWMESTF

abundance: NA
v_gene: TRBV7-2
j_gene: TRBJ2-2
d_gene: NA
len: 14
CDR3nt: TGTGCCAGCAGCTTAGCTGCAGGGAACGGGGAGCTGTTTTTT
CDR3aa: CASSLAAGNGELFF

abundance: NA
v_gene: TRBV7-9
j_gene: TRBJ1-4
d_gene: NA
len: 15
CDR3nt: TGTGCCAGCAACGGCGGCGCAGGGGTCGACGAAAAACTGTTTTTT
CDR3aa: CASNGGAGVDEKLFF

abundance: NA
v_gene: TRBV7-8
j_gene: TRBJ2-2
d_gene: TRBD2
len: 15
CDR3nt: TGTGCCAGCAGCTTAAATAGCGGGGGCACCGGGGAGCTGTTTTTT
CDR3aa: CASSLNSGGTGELFF

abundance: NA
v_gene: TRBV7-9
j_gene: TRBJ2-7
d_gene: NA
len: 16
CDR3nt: TGTGCCAGCAGCCTTCCAGGCGCGACGGACGGCTACGAGCAGTACTTC
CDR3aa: CASSLPGATDGYEQYF

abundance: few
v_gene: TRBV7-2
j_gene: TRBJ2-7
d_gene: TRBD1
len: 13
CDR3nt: TGTGCCAGCAGCATTATGACAGGGGGCGAGCAGTACTTC
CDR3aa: CASSIMTGGEQYF